A single sample gave rise to the 32 T cell receptor beta chains below, sequenced in a study of blood T cell repertoires in COVID-19. This table comes from immunoSEQ multiplex PCR, and its TCRdb copy is limited to in-frame clones, with some not included. The data show some 100,000 clones, with approximately 86% seen just once and about a tenth held by the top ten. Sequencing was done on a sample of peripheral blood. The receptor set was obtained from a man between 45 and 60 years old with acute or convalescent COVID-19.

This sequence joins TRBV5-1 and TRBJ1-4; 9 bases line up with TRBD1. The CDR3 covers 16 residues. Germline V lookup: CDR1 SGHRS, CDR2 YFSETQ. J lost 7 bases, V lost 4 bases, and 11 bases had no gene match. The CDR3 here is CASSRGPTGGSEKLFF. The DNA for the CDR3 is TGCGCCAGCAGCCGTGGGCCAACAGGGGGCAGTGAAAAACTGTTTTTT.

V gene TRBV7-2 combines with J gene TRBJ2-4; 7 nucleotides agree with TRBD1. CDR1 and CDR2 from the germline V gene are SGHTA and FQGNSA. This CDR3 is built from 19 residues. V was pared by 1 base and J by 5 bases, with 17 bases of the junction left unmatched. CDR3 protein: CASSLGVGPGQRRENIQYF. The CDR3 bases are TGTGCCAGCAGCTTAGGGGTGGGCCCGGGACAGAGGCGCGAAAACATTCAGTACTTC.

V and J are TRBV18 and TRBJ1-2; no reliable D call. The CDR3 is made up of 12 amino acids. V lost 3 bases, J lost 8 bases, and 10 bases lay in between. Germline CDR1 reads KGHSH; CDR2 reads LQKENI. The CDR3 DNA reads as TGTGCCAGCTCACCTACTGATAGAGGCTACACCTTC. It is translated as CASSPTDRGYTF.

This chain connects TRBV4-1 to TRBJ2-7; a weak D match, TRBD1 (5 bases). The CDR3 is 15 amino acids. Germline V gene data show CDR1 as MGHRA and CDR2 as YSYEKL. V lost 0 bases, J lost 4 bases, and 13 bases lay in between. The CDR3 is CASSQDPSRDYEQYF. The DNA of the CDR3 is TGCGCCAGCAGCCAAGACCCCTCCAGGGATTACGAGCAGTACTTC.

V gene TRBV10-1 combines with J gene TRBJ2-7; D possibly corresponds to TRBD2 (5 bases). This CDR3 spans 17 amino acids. The V and J ends lost 0 bases and 7 bases respectively, with 22 bases between them. Germline CDR1 WNHNN, CDR2 SYGVQD (reference sequence). The CDR3 DNA is TGCGCCAGCAGTGAGTCGGGCTTTTACGGGGAGTCAGAAGAGCAGTACTTC. Protein sequence: CASSESGFYGESEEQYF.

The rearrangement uses TRBV5-5 and TRBJ1-5, with a weak D call TRBD1 (5 bases). The CDR3 runs to 15 residues. Deletions cut 0 bases from V and 4 bases from J, with 11 bases between. The germline CDR1 and CDR2 sequences are SGHKS and YYEKEE (reference sequence). CDR3 DNA: TGTGCCAGCAGCTTGGTCCCAGGGATGAATCAGCCCCAGCATTTT. This translates into CASSLVPGMNQPQHF. Variable domain in full (rest from reference TRBV5-5 and TRBJ1-5): DAGVTQSPTHLIKTRGQQVTLRCSPISGHKSVSWYQQVLGQGPQFIFQYYEKEERGRGNFPDRFSARQFPNYSSELNVNALLLGDSALYLCASSLVPGMNQPQHFGDGTRLSIL.

To note about this clone: Other DNA sequences in the sample encode the same CDR3. CDR3: CASSPGGNQPQHF. The CDR3, as DNA: TGTGCCAGCTCACCCGGGGGCAATCAGCCCCAGCATTTT. The J gene is TRBJ1-5, the V gene TRBV18; D is uncertain. V lost 3 bases, J lost 2 bases, and 5 bases lay in between. The germline V gene encodes CDR1 KGHSH and CDR2 LQKENI. The CDR3 is made up of 13 amino acids.

The J gene is TRBJ1-1, the V gene TRBV18; D is perhaps TRBD1 (5 bases). The V and J ends lost 1 base and 5 bases respectively, with 11 bases between them. The CDR3 extends over 14 amino acids. In germline, CDR1 is KGHSH, CDR2 LQKENI. The CDR3 sequence is CASSPRAGKTEAFF. Here the CDR3 DNA reads TGTGCCAGCTCACCACGGGCAGGGAAGACTGAAGCTTTCTTT.

About this clone itself: A junction boundary mismatches the germline segment, possibly from a read error. The chain is built from TRBV5-5 and TRBJ2-7, with TRBD2 matching 13 bases. Per germline, CDR1 SGHKS and CDR2 YYEKEE (reference sequence). There are 17 residues in the CDR3. The CDR3 nucleotides read TGTGCCAACAGCTTGGTGAGACTAGCGGGAGGCAGATACGAGCAGTACTTC. It encodes CANSLVRLAGGRYEQYF.

The CDR3 loop reads CASSLGFRDQPQHF. In DNA, the CDR3 is TGTGCCAGCAGTCTCGGGTTCCGAGATCAGCCCCAGCATTTT. The chain carries TRBV6-5 and TRBJ1-5; D gene unclear. The V gene lost 5 bases and the J gene lost 5 bases, with 13 bases spanning the gap. Looked up from germline, CDR1 is MNHEY and CDR2 is SVGAGI. The CDR3 is 14 amino acids.

This clone came up once. The chain combines TRBV6-7 with TRBJ2-5; 9 nucleotides match TRBD1. TRBV6-7 is labeled an ORF, and its function is uncertain. The CDR3 contains 17 residues. V dropped 1 base and J dropped 0; count of bases not matched to a gene: 6. The CDR3 reads CASSYFPGTGYQETQYF. The CDR3 DNA reads TGTGCCAGCAGTTACTTCCCCGGGACAGGGTACCAAGAGACCCAGTACTTC.

In this sample, this clone turned up once. The rearrangement joins TRBV30 to TRBJ2-7, with TRBD2 matching 13 bases. V shed 6 bases and J 7 bases; nucleotides not matched to a gene: 6. The CDR3 totals 13 residues. The germline V gene encodes CDR1 GTSNPN and CDR2 SVGIG (reference sequence). The CDR3 is CACRLAGGWEQYF. Here the CDR3 DNA reads TGTGCCTGTCGACTAGCGGGAGGTTGGGAGCAGTACTTC.

The J gene is TRBJ1-4, the V gene TRBV2, with TRBD1 matching 8 bases. Germline V gives CDR1 SNHLY, CDR2 FYNNEI. V was clipped by 6 bases and J by 8 bases; unmatched bases: 8. The CDR3 is 14 amino acids. In nucleotides, the CDR3 is TGTGCCAGCAGAGCAGGACAGGGAGGAGAAAAACTGTTTTTT. It specifies CASRAGQGGEKLFF.

The V gene is TRBV5-6, the J gene TRBJ2-7, with 13 nucleotides matching TRBD2. Unmatched junction bases numbered 2, after V lost 4 bases and J lost 1 base. CDR1 SGHDT and CDR2 YYEEEE come from the germline V gene. The CDR3 sequence is 15 residues long. CDR3 sequence reads: CASSPGLAGSYEQYF. For the CDR3, the DNA is TGTGCCAGCAGCCCGGGACTAGCGGGATCCTACGAGCAGTACTTC.

On this clone: The conserved final phenylalanine or tryptophan is absent from the CDR3, which likely points to a read error. It is unclear where the CDR3 begins or ends on the DNA, so no DNA is shown, and the CDR3 is as TCRdb lists it. The chain joins TRBV11-2 to TRBJ2-3; no check of the table's D call, TRBD1, against the DNA was made. Germline assignment: CDR1 SGHAT and CDR2 FQNNGV. The CDR3 extends over 12 residues, inclusive of both ends. CDR3 sequence: CASSLEAGSQEI.

This rearrangement joins TRBV5-1 to TRBJ1-2; D gene uncertain. The germline V and J ends were trimmed by 1 base and 2 bases, with 9 bases remaining between them. The CDR3 has 14 residues. Per the germline V gene, CDR1 is SGHRS and CDR2 is YFSETQ. This chain's CDR3 is CASSLSRSNYGYTF. The CDR3 DNA follows: TGCGCCAGCAGCTTGAGCCGTTCAAACTATGGCTACACCTTC. Together with reference TRBV5-1 and TRBJ1-2, the CDR3 gives the full variable domain: KAGVTQTPRYLIKTRGQQVTLSCSPISGHRSVSWYQQTPGQGLQFLFEYFSETQRNKGNFPGRFSGRQFSNSRSEMNVSTLELGDSALYLCASSLSRSNYGYTFGSGTRLTVV.

The CDR3 region is CASSLSSGKAGELFF. As DNA, the CDR3 is TGCGCCAGCAGCTTGAGTAGCGGGAAGGCCGGGGAGCTGTTTTTT. The chain combines TRBV5-1 with TRBJ2-2; 8 bases agree with TRBD2. Per the germline V gene, CDR1 is SGHRS and CDR2 is YFSETQ. J was trimmed by 6 bases and V by 1 base; bases with no gene match: 5. The CDR3 contains 15 residues.

In this sample, this clone turned up a few times. This chain uses TRBV9 with TRBJ2-3; 9 bases fit TRBD2. Germline CDR1 is SGDLS and CDR2 is YYNGEE. V gave up 2 bases and J gave up 3 bases; unmatched junction bases: 7. The CDR3 has 16 residues. The CDR3 coding sequence is TGTGCCAGCAGCGTGCTGCTAGCGGGAAAGACAGATACGCAGTATTTT. As protein: CASSVLLAGKTDTQYF.

This chain connects TRBV6-1 to TRBJ2-4; 7 bases align to TRBD1. The junction had 8 bases not matched to a gene; V was cut back by 2 bases and J by 4 bases. The germline CDR1 and CDR2 sequences are MNHNS and SASEGT. The CDR3 runs 16 residues. The CDR3 sequence: CASSEIKGTAKNIQYF. For the CDR3, the DNA is TGTGCCAGCAGTGAAATCAAAGGGACAGCAAAAAACATTCAGTACTTC.

The rearrangement joins TRBV9 to TRBJ2-3; D is unclear. Trimming pared 1 base from V and 0 bases from J, leaving 12 bases between. The CDR3 extends over 16 amino acids. The V gene's germline CDR1 is SGDLS and CDR2 YYNGEE. The CDR3 DNA reads as TGTGCCAGCAGCGTAACTTCAGGCACTAGCACAGATACGCAGTATTTT. This gives the protein CASSVTSGTSTDTQYF. Together with reference TRBV9 and TRBJ2-3, the CDR3 gives the full variable domain: DSGVTQTPKHLITATGQRVTLRCSPRSGDLSVYWYQQSLDQGLQFLIQYYNGEERAKGNILERFSAQQFPDLHSELNLSSLELGDSALYFCASSVTSGTSTDTQYFGPGTRLTVL.

V and J are TRBV29-1 and TRBJ1-5; weak D call: TRBD1 (6 bases). Trimming took off 0 bases at V and 7 bases at J, with 10 bases between the two ends. The CDR3 loop spans 13 amino acids. Germline V CDR1 and CDR2: SQVTM, ANQGSEA. CDR3 loop: CSVEETGGQPQHF. CDR3 nucleotide sequence: TGCAGCGTTGAAGAGACAGGAGGACAGCCCCAGCATTTT.

The V gene is TRBV7-9, the J gene TRBJ1-2; D call uncertain. Per the germline V gene, CDR1 is SEHNR and CDR2 is FQNEAQ (reference sequence). The length of the CDR3 is 16 residues. V was cut by 2 bases and J by 4 bases, with 17 bases left in between. This CDR3 is CASSLSARMAAYGYTF. The CDR3 DNA reads as TGTGCCAGCAGCTTAAGTGCAAGGATGGCGGCCTATGGCTACACCTTC.

V gene TRBV29-1 combines with J gene TRBJ2-5; 7 bases fit TRBD2. From germline, CDR1 is SQVTM and CDR2 ANQGSEA. CDR3 size: 14 residues. J lost 1 base, V lost 0 bases, and 2 bases had no gene match. CDR3: CSVEDLAVQETQYF. DNA of the CDR3: TGCAGCGTTGAAGATCTAGCGGTCCAAGAGACCCAGTACTTC.

This sequence joins TRBV5-5 and TRBJ2-7; 9 bases match TRBD1. V shed 1 base, J shed 2 bases, and the junction held 1 base outside the gene matches. The germline V gene encodes CDR1 SGHKS and CDR2 YYEKEE (reference sequence). The CDR3 totals 14 residues. CDR3 nucleotides: TGTGCCAGCAGCTTGAGGGACAGGGCCTACGAGCAGTACTTC. Its protein is CASSLRDRAYEQYF.

This sequence joins TRBV24-1 and TRBJ1-5, with D possibly TRBD1 on 6 matching bases. Trimming cost V 9 bases and J 1 base, with 15 bases left between them. This CDR3 comprises 15 residues. Germline V CDR1 and CDR2: KGHDR, SFDVKD. The CDR3 bases are TGTGCCACCGCCCTACAGGGCTCCAGCAATCAGCCCCAGCATTTT. Residues: CATALQGSSNQPQHF.

The gene calls are TRBV15 and TRBJ1-6, with D perhaps matching TRBD1 (5 bases). The CDR3 loop spans 12 amino acids. Looked up from germline, CDR1 is LNHNV and CDR2 is YYDKDF (reference sequence). With 7 bases removed from V and 5 bases from J, the gap between germline ends came to 6 bases. The CDR3 DNA follows: TGTGCCACCAAGGACAATAATTCACCCCTCCACTTT. Translating it yields CATKDNNSPLHF.

The CDR3 spells CASSSGTYYNEQFF. In nucleotides, the CDR3 is TGTGCCAGCAGCTCCGGGACTTATTACAATGAGCAGTTCTTC. The V gene is TRBV7-8, the J gene TRBJ2-1, with D tentatively TRBD2 (6 bases). The CDR3 is made up of 14 amino acids. Germline lookup yields CDR1 SGHVS and CDR2 FQNEAQ. Trimming left V 4 bases short and J 4 bases short, with 11 bases between.

The chain joins TRBV6-5 to TRBJ1-2; weak D call: TRBD1 (6 bases). The germline gives CDR1 MNHEY, CDR2 SVGAGI. The ends were cut back, 5 bases at V and 14 bases at J, with 15 bases in the middle. The CDR3 is 11 amino acids. DNA of the CDR3: TGTGCCAGCAGTACGGACAGAGCTGAGACCTTC. Protein sequence: CASSTDRAETF.

The chain uses TRBV19 and TRBJ1-1; TRBD1 might be the D (6 bases). Germline V gene lookup returns CDR1 LNHDA and CDR2 SQIVND (reference sequence). The V end was cut by 5 bases, the J end by 0 bases, with 10 bases between. The CDR3 is made up of 14 amino acids. The CDR3 reads CASSAQGMNTEAFF. The CDR3 nucleotides read TGTGCCAGTAGTGCACAGGGTATGAACACTGAAGCTTTCTTT. The complete variable domain, with remaining parts taken from reference TRBV19 and TRBJ1-1, reads DGGITQSPKYLFRKEGQNVTLSCEQNLNHDAMYWYRQDPGQGLRLIYYSQIVNDFQKGDIAEGYSVSREKKESFPLTVTSAQKNPTAFYLCASSAQGMNTEAFFGQGTRLTVV.

This rearrangement joins TRBV20-1 to TRBJ2-1; D remains ambiguous. Looked up from germline, CDR1 is DFQATT and CDR2 is SNEGSKA (reference sequence). The germline V and J ends were trimmed by 3 bases and 5 bases, with 8 bases remaining between them. The CDR3 extends over 12 amino acids. The CDR3 nucleotides read TGCAGTGCTAGTCAAGAGAACAATGAGCAGTTCTTC. It encodes CSASQENNEQFF.

This clone was seen once. J is TRBJ2-4 and V is TRBV5-6, with D perhaps TRBD2 (6 bases). Germline loops: CDR1 SGHDT, CDR2 YYEEEE. The CDR3 totals 14 residues. V lost 4 bases and J lost 1, with 9 bases in between. The CDR3 DNA sequence: TGTGCCAGCAGCCATGGGAGGGCCAAAAACATTCAGTACTTC. Protein: CASSHGRAKNIQYF. The full variable domain, completed using reference TRBV5-6 and TRBJ2-4, is DAGVTQSPTHLIKTRGQQVTLRCSPKSGHDTVSWYQQALGQGPQFIFQYYEEEERQRGNFPDRFSGHQFPNYSSELNVNALLLGDSALYLCASSHGRAKNIQYFGAGTRLSVL.

The rearrangement joins TRBV2 to TRBJ2-5; unclear D gene. The CDR3 runs to 13 residues. Germline V gene lookup returns CDR1 SNHLY and CDR2 FYNNEI. The V end was cut by 5 bases, the J end by 3 bases, with 10 bases between. CDR3 protein: CASSITRKETQYF. CDR3 DNA: TGTGCCAGCAGTATCACCAGAAAAGAGACCCAGTACTTC.